This T cell receptor beta chain is from a study of regulatory T cells in long-lasting Graves disease. This clonotype was observed a few times. One junction end does not reproduce the germline sequence, and a read error may be involved. iRepertoire HTBI primers and Arm-PCR of CDR3 regions built TCR beta libraries. TCRdb processed the multiplex PCR reads anew with MiXCR; each CDR3 protein has one entry. The data contain just over 600,000 distinct CDR3 sequences, approximately 15% of them singletons. Time point of the sample: newly diagnosed GD, antithyroid drugs for less than 3 months. Isolated PBMC RNA provided the starting material for the TCR library. This sample also belongs to another study, concerning T cells in Graves' hyperthyroidism and ophthalmopathy.

The TCR originated in a woman aged 25 to 45 with Graves disease. The sample was peripheral blood mononuclear cells (PBMCs), taken at new diagnosis, from a patient treated with antithyroid drugs.

CDR3 amino acids: CASSENGPGGDEQFF. The CDR3, as DNA: TGCGCCAGCAGTGAGAACGGACCGGGGGGCGATGAGCAGTTCTTC. This rearrangement joins TRBV14 to TRBJ2-1, with D perhaps TRBD2 (7 bases). From germline, CDR1 is SGHDN and CDR2 FVKESK. The CDR3 totals 15 residues.